This note documents a single TCR beta chain sequence. In this sample, this clone turned up once. What antigen it recognizes has not been identified. No much larger clone is present one base from it, and per-base qualities are unavailable. The source of the sample is a study of shared clonotypes between healthy human individuals (dated by TCRdb to 2020 to 2022). Describing the broader study: The cohort included a few men and a couple of women between 18 and 49 years of age. To estimate repertoire size and how much clonotype sharing occurs between individuals, the study deeply sequenced the blood TCR repertoires of about five healthy adults. To increase sequencing depth and limit assay-specific biases, different laboratories used diverse techniques to prepare libraries and sequence TCR repertoires. Each donor's leukapheresis produced roughly between about 0.9 and 9.5 billion PBMCs.

The donors were healthy, HIV-negative adults with no recently reported acute infections or vaccinations. Only Caucasian adults living in Nashville, Tennessee, USA were represented among the donors. In the unsorted samples, tens of millions of PBMCs were counted, and genomic DNA was extracted using the QIAamp DNA Blood Mini kit. After blood collection by leukapheresis, PBMCs were isolated using Ficoll-Histopaque density gradient centrifugation and then cryopreserved in the vapor phase of liquid nitrogen. The investigation overall reported the following: Based on pairwise subsampling, the degree of clonotype sharing among donors was expected to be affected by sequencing depth. Only blood was sampled, and tissue TCR repertoires likely differ from those in blood. Because the study included only a small number of donors, the genetic and exposure-history diversity represented was limited.

Using the deep immunoSEQ assay, multiplex PCR amplified TCR CDR3 regions from genomic DNA. Genomic DNA extracted from each cell subset was distributed evenly over all wells of several immunoSEQ 96-well plates, and each plate served as one replicate. Each replicate PCR for unsorted PBMC received roughly 0.3 ug genomic DNA, equal to tens of thousands of T cell genomes. Unsorted PBMC genomic DNA was sequenced across ten immunoSEQ deep assay plates. The purified libraries were quantified using a Qubit 3.0 fluorometer, sized with a Bioanalyzer 2100, and then quantified again using the KAPA Library Quantification kit. A separate single-read 150-cycle Illumina NextSeq 550 flow cell was used to sequence each immunoSEQ 96-well plate. The source study handled its data this way. Because the immunoSEQ output included only junctional sequences and no quality scores, the filtering could not be the same as the filtering used for full-length reads. To assign V/J genes and CDR3, sequences were annotated against IMGT germline references using PyIR, a Python wrapper for IgBLAST v1.9. Reads with weak V/J assignments (E-value above 1e-6), missing CDR3, stop codons, out-of-frame junctions, or ambiguous translated residues were removed. A V3J clonotype was defined by an identical inferred V gene, J gene, and CDR3 amino acid sequence. The percentage overlap between two repertoires was calculated by dividing the number of shared unique clonotypes by the size of the smaller repertoire. Three approaches were used to assess repertoire richness: RTK rarefaction, the Chao1 estimator, and Recon v2.1 estimates of unobserved clonotypes. As stored in TCRdb, this immuneACCESS dataset retains in-frame rearrangements with V and J assigned. A fraction of the clones does not appear; measured against another copy, unresolved V genes explain less than half of the discrepancy, and the remainder lacks a known reason. V and J calls plus clone size are reproduced from that table; the DNA served to infer D and trimming. The sample table shows hundreds of thousands of clones, and around 76% are seen once. About 12% of the sample is taken by the ten largest.

Trimming costs V 4 bases and J 12 bases, and their ends lie 17 bases apart. The CDR3 sequence holds 13 residues, the cysteine and phenylalanine included. Just the 39-base CDR3 DNA is kept, in frame starting at base 1. Sequences SGHAT (CDR1) and FQNNGV (CDR2) are obtained from the germline V gene. The chain links TRBV11-2 with TRBJ2-3, with no confident D gene call. The TCR comes from a woman aged 40 to 49 in good health. Some clones in this sample may be carry-over from other donors' samples. Input material: PBMCs. CDR3 loop: CASSSTVSGPQYF. The DNA is TGTGCCAGCAGCTCCACTGTCTCTGGCCCCCAGTATTTT.